Below are 10 T cell receptor beta chains sequenced from a single sample in a study of cytomegalovirus exposure and HLA in healthy donors. Researchers ran the PCR with 60 Vbeta and 13 Jbeta primers. The repertoire was sequenced with immunoSEQ multiplex PCR; TCRdb's copy has only in-frame clones and lacks some. The sample includes 85,000 to 100,000 clones, over 75% of them seen just once. Sequencing was carried out using PBMCs. These receptors all come from a man in his fifties or sixties in good health and CMV-seropositive.

The chain has TRBV19 and TRBJ1-1; D gene uncertain. V lost 5 bases and J lost 0, with 13 bases in between. Germline V CDR1 and CDR2: LNHDA, SQIVND (reference sequence). The length of the CDR3 is 15 residues. CDR3: CASSPREGVNTEAFF. The CDR3 DNA follows: TGTGCCAGTAGTCCACGAGAAGGAGTGAACACTGAAGCTTTCTTT. The variable domain in full, completed from reference TRBV19 and TRBJ1-1, reads DGGITQSPKYLFRKEGQNVTLSCEQNLNHDAMYWYRQDPGQGLRLIYYSQIVNDFQKGDIAEGYSVSREKKESFPLTVTSAQKNPTAFYLCASSPREGVNTEAFFGQGTRLTVV.

This chain joins TRBV7-8 and TRBJ2-7, with TRBD1 matching 8 bases. CDR3 length equals 13 residues. Germline loops: CDR1 SGHVS, CDR2 FQNEAQ. Trimming cost V 2 bases and J 7 bases; bases outside gene matches: 4. The CDR3 is CASSLRQGSEQYF. CDR3 nucleotide sequence: TGTGCCAGCAGCTTAAGACAGGGGAGTGAGCAGTACTTC. Full variable domain (remainder filled in from reference TRBV7-8 and TRBJ2-7): GAGVSQSPRYKVAKRGQDVALRCDPISGHVSLFWYQQALGQGPEFLTYFQNEAQLDKSGLPSDRFFAERPEGSVSTLKIQRTQQEDSAVYLCASSLRQGSEQYFGPGTRLTVT.

Concerning this clone itself: Different DNA sequences within this sample yield the same CDR3. V gene TRBV27 combines with J gene TRBJ2-7; possibly TRBD2 for D (6 bases). This CDR3 has 13 residues. Germline V gene sequence: CDR1 MNHEY, CDR2 SMNVEV (reference sequence). V dropped 6 bases and J dropped 2 bases, with 11 bases sitting between them. The CDR3 DNA follows: TGTGCCAGCAGCTTCGGGGGTACCTACGAGCAGTACTTC. It specifies CASSFGGTYEQYF.

This clone showed up just a few times. The chain recombines TRBV6-1 with TRBJ1-4; a weak D match, TRBD1 (5 bases). With 5 bases removed from V and 7 bases from J, the gap between germline ends came to 14 bases. The CDR3 sequence is 14 residues long. The V gene's germline CDR1 is MNHNS and CDR2 SASEGT. Here the CDR3 reads CASSITGGIEKLFF. The CDR3 nucleotides are TGTGCCAGCAGTATAACAGGAGGGATTGAAAAACTGTTTTTT.

The chain recombines TRBV7-2 with TRBJ2-2, with 7 bases aligning to TRBD1. In germline, CDR1 is SGHTA, CDR2 FQGNSA. J lost 5 bases, V lost 4 bases, and 7 bases had no gene match. There are 15 residues in the CDR3. The CDR3 here is CASSSTGDVTGELFF. DNA for the CDR3: TGTGCCAGCAGCTCTACAGGGGACGTGACCGGGGAGCTGTTTTTT.

V usage is TRBV2 and J usage is TRBJ2-5; D is perhaps TRBD1 (5 bases). V lost 7 bases and J 4 bases, leaving 10 bases between the germline ends. The CDR3 contains 12 residues. Germline V gene data show CDR1 as SNHLY and CDR2 as FYNNEI. CDR3 in DNA: TGTGCCAGCAAGGGGTCTGGAGAGACCCAGTACTTC. Translated, it gives CASKGSGETQYF.

This clone was recorded once. The J gene is TRBJ1-1, the V gene TRBV5-4; 8 bases line up with TRBD1. The CDR3 is 16 residues long. The germline CDR1 and CDR2 sequences are SGHNT and YYREEE (reference sequence). With V trimmed by 4 bases and J by 4 bases, 12 bases remained unmatched. In DNA, the CDR3 is TGTGCCAGCAGCAGAGGTGGACAGGGTCGGTCCACTGAAGCTTTCTTT. Its translation is CASSRGGQGRSTEAFF.

The V call is TRBV14, the J call TRBJ1-1; D is perhaps TRBD1 (5 bases). The CDR3 is 12 amino acids. Germline V gene lookup returns CDR1 SGHDN and CDR2 FVKESK. Trimming stripped 10 bases from V and 3 bases from J, with 12 bases between. CDR3 sequence: CAKERQYTEAFF. The CDR3 DNA reads TGTGCCAAGGAGAGACAGTACACTGAAGCTTTCTTT.

CDR3 in DNA: TGTGCCAGCAGTTTATCGATAGGGTTAGCGGGGGGGCAAGAGACCCAGTACTTC. Its protein product is CASSLSIGLAGGQETQYF. The chain has TRBV27 and TRBJ2-5; 11 positions agree with TRBD2. Germline V gene lookup returns CDR1 MNHEY and CDR2 SMNVEV (reference sequence). J lost 2 bases, V lost 0 bases, and 8 bases had no gene match. The CDR3 spans 18 residues.

This clone was counted between two and nine times. This sequence joins TRBV28 and TRBJ2-1; tentative D call: TRBD2 (6 bases). The CDR3 has 14 residues. Germline V gene lookup returns CDR1 MDHEN and CDR2 SYDVKM. With 1 base removed from V and 7 bases from J, the gap between germline ends came to 11 bases. CDR3 nucleotide sequence: TGTGCCAGCAGTTTATCCGGGGGACGGAATGAGCAGTTCTTC. Its translation: CASSLSGGRNEQFF.